These 21 T cell receptor beta chains originate from one sample sequenced in a study of cytomegalovirus exposure and HLA in healthy donors. With 60 Vbeta and 13 Jbeta primers, the PCR was carried out. Data came from immunoSEQ multiplex PCR; TCRdb stores just in-frame clones and leaves some out. Of 100,000 to 150,000 clones listed, around 73% are singletons. Sequencing used PBMCs. The receptors shown here come from a female donor in good health and CMV-seronegative.

V and J are TRBV28 and TRBJ2-5; D might be TRBD2 (6 bases). Trimming removed 10 bases from V and 4 bases from J, with 19 bases in between. The CDR3 is made up of 14 amino acids. The germline CDR1 and CDR2 sequences are MDHEN and SYDVKM. CDR3 protein: CATYRPGVRETQYF. For the CDR3, the DNA is TGTGCCACTTACCGCCCGGGGGTCAGAGAGACCCAGTACTTC.

This chain links TRBV6-5 with TRBJ1-1, with D maybe TRBD1 (5 bases). From germline, CDR1 is MNHEY and CDR2 SVGAGI. This CDR3 has 13 residues. Trimming removed 4 bases from V and 3 bases from J, with 9 bases in between. The CDR3 nucleotides read TGTGCCAGCAGTTTTCCAGGGTACACTGAAGCTTTCTTT. As protein: CASSFPGYTEAFF.

The chain recombines TRBV5-5 with TRBJ2-1; D remains unclear. The CDR3 totals 14 residues. Trimming stripped 4 bases from V and 2 bases from J, with 10 bases between. Per germline, CDR1 SGHKS and CDR2 YYEKEE (reference sequence). The CDR3 protein is CASSPFEPYNEQFF. Written as DNA, the CDR3 is TGTGCCAGCAGCCCCTTCGAGCCCTACAATGAGCAGTTCTTC. The full variable domain, rest sourced from reference TRBV5-5 and TRBJ2-1, is DAGVTQSPTHLIKTRGQQVTLRCSPISGHKSVSWYQQVLGQGPQFIFQYYEKEERGRGNFPDRFSARQFPNYSSELNVNALLLGDSALYLCASSPFEPYNEQFFGPGTRLTVL.

The chain couples TRBV7-2 to TRBJ2-7, with 10 bases aligning to TRBD2. CDR3 size: 16 residues. Trimming cost V 2 bases and J 4 bases; bases outside gene matches: 8. Germline CDR1 reads SGHTA; CDR2 reads FQGNSA. The DNA for the CDR3 is TGTGCCAGCAGCTTAACCAGAACTAGCGGGGAGTACGAGCAGTACTTC. It specifies CASSLTRTSGEYEQYF.

The gene calls are TRBV19 and TRBJ2-7; 10 bases are shared with TRBD1. The J call may be mistaken, given a closer DNA end match to TRBJ2-5. CDR1 is LNHDA, CDR2 SQIVND, per germline (reference sequence). The CDR3 runs 15 residues. The CDR3 DNA is TGTGCCAGTAGTACCAGGACAGGGGGTGGAGAGACCCAGTACTTC. Translation: CASSTRTGGGETQYF.

This chain connects TRBV7-8 to TRBJ2-7, with D hard to call. From germline, CDR1 is SGHVS and CDR2 FQNEAQ. This CDR3 contains 11 residues. The ends were cut back, 6 bases at V and 3 bases at J, with 6 bases in the middle. The DNA for the CDR3 is TGTGCCAGCAGTTGGAGCTACGAGCAGTACTTC. Translated, it gives CASSWSYEQYF.

The J gene is TRBJ2-2, the V gene TRBV5-1, with 8 bases fitting TRBD2. Unmatched junction bases numbered 9, after V lost 4 bases and J lost 4 bases. The germline CDR1 and CDR2 sequences are SGHRS and YFSETQ. The CDR3 runs 16 residues. DNA of the CDR3: TGCGCCAGCAGCCCTCCAGGGCGGGAGGTCACCGGGGAGCTGTTTTTT. Translation: CASSPPGREVTGELFF.

The chain couples TRBV7-2 to TRBJ2-5; maybe TRBD1 (5 bases). V shed 1 base and J shed 4 bases, with 10 bases lying between them. Germline-derived CDR1 and CDR2 are SGHTA and FQGNSA. The length of the CDR3 is 14 residues. The CDR3 reads CASSLGPGRETQYF. The CDR3, as DNA: TGTGCCAGCAGCTTAGGGCCAGGGCGAGAGACCCAGTACTTC.

The chain couples TRBV5-5 to TRBJ1-1, with D possibly TRBD1 on 5 matching bases. The CDR3 is 15 amino acids. Deletions cut 0 bases from V and 4 bases from J, with 13 bases between. CDR1 and CDR2 (germline): SGHKS, YYEKEE (reference sequence). The CDR3 sequence is CASSLVLGRGTEAFF. DNA for the CDR3: TGTGCCAGCAGCTTGGTACTGGGGAGGGGCACTGAAGCTTTCTTT.

In this sample, this clone turned up once. CDR3 coding DNA: TGTGCCAGTAGTATAGATGCGGGGGGGGATGGAGCTTTCTTT. As protein: CASSIDAGGDGAFF. The chain employs TRBV19 and TRBJ1-1; D is possibly TRBD1 (5 bases). The CDR3 loop spans 14 amino acids. Germline V gene lookup returns CDR1 LNHDA and CDR2 SQIVND (reference sequence). The V end lost 0 bases, the J end lost 10 bases, and 15 bases lay between the germline ends. The entire variable domain, with the rest obtained from reference TRBV19 and TRBJ1-1, is as follows: DGGITQSPKYLFRKEGQNVTLSCEQNLNHDAMYWYRQDPGQGLRLIYYSQIVNDFQKGDIAEGYSVSREKKESFPLTVTSAQKNPTAFYLCASSIDAGGDGAFFGQGTRLTVV.

As for this clone: Other DNA sequences from this sample encode an identical CDR3 as well. The rearrangement links TRBV4-1 to TRBJ1-2; 8 nucleotides match TRBD1. J lost 7 bases, V lost 0 bases, and 13 bases had no gene match. The CDR3 has 17 residues. CDR1 and CDR2 (germline): MGHRA, YSYEKL. CDR3 loop: CASSQEGASGGAGGYTF. In nucleotides, the CDR3 is TGCGCCAGCAGCCAAGAGGGGGCTTCAGGGGGCGCGGGTGGCTACACCTTC.

The sample holds a few counts of this clone. J is TRBJ2-1 and V is TRBV28; 7 positions agree with TRBD1. Per germline, CDR1 MDHEN and CDR2 SYDVKM. CDR3 length equals 16 residues. Trimming at V came to 5 bases and at J to 3 bases, leaving 10 bases not matched to a gene. The CDR3 DNA reads TGTGCCAGCAGTCCCCCCCGACAGGGCTACTACAATGAGCAGTTCTTC. It yields the protein CASSPPRQGYYNEQFF.

The chain is built from TRBV5-8 and TRBJ1-1; TRBD1 might be the D (6 bases). V shed 1 base and J shed 4 bases, with 14 bases lying between them. The CDR3 totals 15 residues. Per the germline V gene, CDR1 is SGHTS and CDR2 is YDEGEE. As DNA, the CDR3 is TGTGCCAGCAGCTTGCTGGGGGCGGTGGTCACTGAAGCTTTCTTT. This translates into CASSLLGAVVTEAFF.

About this clone itself: Other DNA sequences within the sample encode an identical CDR3. Here the CDR3 DNA reads TGCGCCAGCAGCTTGGGTCAGAGCACAGATACGCAGTATTTT. Translating it yields CASSLGQSTDTQYF. This sequence joins TRBV5-1 and TRBJ2-3; no clear D gene. Germline V gene sequence: CDR1 SGHRS, CDR2 YFSETQ. The CDR3 totals 14 residues. V lost 0 bases to trimming and J lost 0 bases, with 5 bases between them.

The J gene is TRBJ2-1, the V gene TRBV29-1; unclear D gene. Germline V gene data show CDR1 as SQVTM and CDR2 as ANQGSEA. This CDR3 has 10 amino acids. Trimming took off 6 bases at V and 5 bases at J, with 5 bases between the two ends. Here the CDR3 DNA reads TGCAGCGTAGAGGACAATGAGCAGTTCTTC. This codes for CSVEDNEQFF.

The rearrangement links TRBV28 to TRBJ1-2, with 12 nucleotides matching TRBD1. Germline loops: CDR1 MDHEN, CDR2 SYDVKM. The CDR3 loop spans 16 amino acids. The ends lost 6 bases at V and 6 bases at J; junction bases unmatched: 11. CDR3 coding DNA: TGTGCCAGCAGCCTAATACCCGGGACAGGGGGCCATGGCTACACCTTC. Protein: CASSLIPGTGGHGYTF.

The chain joins TRBV2 to TRBJ2-7; tentative D call: TRBD1 (6 bases). Germline V gives CDR1 SNHLY, CDR2 FYNNEI. Trimming took off 3 bases at V and 6 bases at J, with 18 bases between the two ends. CDR3 length equals 15 residues. The CDR3 bases are TGTGCCAGCAGTGATGCCCAGGGACAAAGGGGCGAGCAGTACTTC. Protein sequence: CASSDAQGQRGEQYF.

V gene TRBV9 combines with J gene TRBJ2-1, with TRBD2 identical over 13 bases. This CDR3 has 16 residues. The V and J ends lost 6 bases and 1 base, in that order; junction bases with no gene match: 4. Germline-derived CDR1 and CDR2 are SGDLS and YYNGEE. The CDR3 nucleotides read TGTGCCAGCACAAGGACTAGCGGGAGTTCCTACAATGAGCAGTTCTTC. This gives the protein CASTRTSGSSYNEQFF.

This chain links TRBV29-1 with TRBJ2-6; no reliable D call. The CDR3 contains 12 residues. Germline CDR1 and CDR2: SQVTM and ANQGSEA. Deletions cut 5 bases from V and 2 bases from J, with 4 bases between. This CDR3 reads CSVSTGANVLTF. The CDR3, as DNA: TGCAGCGTTTCCACTGGGGCCAACGTCCTGACTTTC.

The rearrangement uses TRBV11-2 and TRBJ2-3, with no clear D. The CDR3 spans 14 residues. Deletions cut 1 base from V and 6 bases from J, with 11 bases between. The germline V gene has CDR1 SGHAT and CDR2 FQNNGV. CDR3 sequence reads: CASSLGNSRDTQYF. The CDR3 coding sequence is TGTGCCAGCAGCTTAGGCAACTCGCGGGATACGCAGTATTTT. The whole variable domain, filled in from reference TRBV11-2 and TRBJ2-3, reads EAGVAQSPRYKIIEKRQSVAFWCNPISGHATLYWYQQILGQGPKLLIQFQNNGVVDDSQLPKDRFSAERLKGVDSTLKIQPAKLEDSAVYLCASSLGNSRDTQYFGPGTRLTVL.

J is TRBJ1-4 and V is TRBV28; 7 bases are shared with TRBD1. Looked up from germline, CDR1 is MDHEN and CDR2 is SYDVKM. The CDR3 runs to 16 residues. V trimming: 5 bases; J trimming: 0 bases; junction bases outside the gene matches: 6. The DNA for the CDR3 is TGTGCCAGCAGTGACAGACAGGGCTCAACTAATGAAAAACTGTTTTTT. This encodes CASSDRQGSTNEKLFF.